This T cell receptor beta chain is from a study of blood T cell repertoires in COVID-19. Per the original methods: Reference gene primer amplification gave nucleated cell count estimates. Profiling relied on immunoSEQ multiplex PCR, and the TCRdb table lists in-frame clones only, not all of them. Clonal size and the V and J genes are those of that table, whereas D and trimming came from the DNA. This sample carries about 370,000 clones, about 87% of them seen once, and the ten largest clones take around 9.3%. From germline, CDR1 is MNHEY and CDR2 SVGAGI. V trimming: 4 bases; J trimming: 5 bases; junction bases outside the gene matches: 0. The CDR3 contains 12 residues.

Sequencing was done on a sample of peripheral blood. This sequence was found in a woman in her twenties or thirties with COVID-19, enrolled during active disease. The chain links TRBV6-5 to TRBJ2-5; 8 nucleotides agree with TRBD1. The CDR3 bases are TGTGCCAGCAGTTGGACAGGGGAGACCCAGTACTTC. Amino acid sequence: CASSWTGETQYF.